These T cell receptor beta chains were read from a single sample in a study of T cells in Graves' hyperthyroidism and ophthalmopathy. One entry per CDR3 protein results from TCRdb running MiXCR on the multiplex PCR reads. The table lists a few hundred thousand distinct CDR3 sequences, approximately 13% of them singletons. The sample comprised blood. Source of these receptors: a woman between 18 and 30 years old with Graves' hyperthyroidism. Each CDR3 is given with its conserved first and last residue. A D gene is named only where the DNA matches it firmly. Rows may omit the clone size; those that give it use once, few, many or a size class.

V	J	D	size	CDR3	DNA
TRBV6-1	TRBJ1-5	-	many	CASSEFGHFSNQPQHF	TGTGCCAGCAGTGAATTTGGACACTTTAGCAATCAGCCCCAGCATTTT
TRBV27	TRBJ1-1	-	few	CASSFRVGEAFF	TGTGCCAGCAGTTTCAGGGTTGGTGAAGCTTTCTTT
TRBV6-1	TRBJ2-1	TRBD2	-	CASSPLAGVGVYNEQFF	TGTGCCAGCAGTCCACTAGCGGGAGTTGGTGTGTACAATGAGCAGTTCTTC
TRBV20-1	TRBJ2-3	-	many	CSAPGPAPDTQYF	TGCAGTGCCCCGGGGCCAGCCCCCGATACGCAGTATTTT
TRBV5-6	TRBJ1-1	-	few	CASSGVDNPEAFF	TGTGCCAGCAGCGGCGTAGATAACCCTGAAGCTTTCTTT
TRBV20-1	TRBJ2-7	-	many	CSAEEGDAYEQYF	TGCAGTGCTGAGGAGGGGGACGCCTACGAGCAGTACTTC
TRBV20-1	TRBJ1-1	-	few	CSARDGLRGGTTEAFF	TGCAGTGCTAGAGATGGCCTAAGAGGAGGGACCACTGAAGCTTTCTTT
TRBV27	TRBJ2-3	-	many	CASRLRDGYTDTQYF	TGTGCCAGCAGGCTACGCGACGGTTACACAGATACGCAGTATTTT
TRBV30	TRBJ1-5	TRBD1	many	CAWSVYGYRDRNQPQHF	TGTGCCTGGAGTGTATACGGGTACCGGGACAGAAATCAGCCCCAGCATTTT
TRBV20-1	TRBJ1-2	TRBD1	many	CSAEDREGDGYTF	TGCAGTGCGGAAGACAGGGAAGGGGATGGCTACACCTTC
TRBV11-2	TRBJ2-3	-	-	CASSLVGSRADTQYF	TGTGCCAGCAGCTTAGTAGGCTCTCGAGCAGATACGCAGTATTTT
TRBV5-1	TRBJ1-1	-	few	CASSFGYTEAFF	TGCGCCAGCAGCTTTGGGTACACTGAAGCTTTCTTT
TRBV7-2	TRBJ1-5	-	-	CASSFRGNNQPQHF	TGTGCCAGCAGCTTTAGAGGGAACAATCAGCCCCAGCATTTT
TRBV28	TRBJ2-3	TRBD1	many	CASSNQGDWTDTQYF	TGTGCCAGCAGTAATCAGGGGGATTGGACAGATACGCAGTATTTT
TRBV20-1	TRBJ2-1	TRBD2	many	CSARLAGGNNNEQFF	TGCAGTGCTCGACTAGCGGGAGGGAATAACAATGAGCAGTTCTTC
TRBV24-1	TRBJ2-1	-	many	CATSNSREAYNEQFF	TGTGCCACCAGTAATTCGCGGGAAGCGTACAATGAGCAGTTCTTC
TRBV5-6	TRBJ1-5	TRBD1	few	CASSLRRTGTGPQHF	TGTGCCAGCAGCTTAAGACGGACAGGGACAGGGCCCCAGCATTTT
TRBV2	TRBJ2-7	TRBD2	many	CASSEALGLAGTTYEQYF	TGTGCCAGCAGTGAAGCGCTTGGGCTAGCGGGGACAACCTACGAGCAGTACTTC
TRBV6-5	TRBJ2-5	-	-	CASSYSPGAEETQYF	TGTGCCAGCAGTTACTCCCCGGGAGCCGAGGAGACCCAGTACTTC
TRBV4-3	TRBJ1-1	-	-	CASSQTMNTEAFF	TGCGCCAGCAGCCAGACAATGAACACTGAAGCTTTCTTT
TRBV9	TRBJ1-2	-	-	CASSVGDRTERGYTF	TGTGCCAGCAGCGTAGGGGATAGGACAGAGCGTGGCTACACCTTC
TRBV15	TRBJ2-7	-	few	CATSSYKQPKQYF	TGTGCCACCAGCAGCTATAAACAGCCCAAGCAGTACTTC
TRBV20-1	TRBJ2-7	TRBD2	-	CSSGRGLAAYEQYF	TGCAGTTCAGGAAGAGGGCTAGCGGCCTACGAGCAGTACTTC
TRBV12-3/TRBV12-4	TRBJ1-3	TRBD1	many	CASSAQGGSGNTIYF	TGTGCCAGCAGCGCACAGGGGGGCTCTGGAAACACCATATATTTT
TRBV19	TRBJ1-1	TRBD1	-	CASSIGRDRGTEAFF	TGTGCCAGTAGTATAGGTAGGGACAGGGGCACTGAAGCTTTCTTT
TRBV28	TRBJ2-1	TRBD2	many	CASRLAGGIYNEQFF	TGTGCCAGCAGGCTCGCGGGGGGGATCTACAATGAGCAGTTCTTC
TRBV5-1	TRBJ1-1	-	-	CASSLTGTTNTEAFF	TGCGCCAGCAGCCTGACCGGGACAACGAACACTGAAGCTTTCTTT
TRBV18	TRBJ2-1	-	many	CASSPPPSPNEQFF	TGTGCCAGCTCACCACCGCCTTCCCCCAATGAGCAGTTCTTC
TRBV7-9	TRBJ2-3	TRBD2	-	CASNREGSTDTQYF	TGTGCCAGCAACCGGGAGGGTTCGACAGATACGCAGTATTTT
TRBV9	TRBJ2-3	TRBD2	few	CASSGGTSATDTQYF	TGTGCCAGCAGCGGAGGGACTAGCGCGACAGATACGCAGTATTTT
TRBV7-9	TRBJ2-7	-	many	CASSLGLGANYEQYF	TGTGCCAGCAGCTTAGGATTAGGCGCGAACTACGAGCAGTACTTC
TRBV7-9	TRBJ1-4	-	few	CASSLATDRGEKLFF	TGTGCCAGCAGCTTAGCGACGGACCGGGGTGAAAAACTGTTTTTT
TRBV20-1	TRBJ2-5	-	many	CSAERVFQETQYF	TGCAGTGCGGAACGGGTGTTCCAAGAGACCCAGTACTTC
TRBV7-6	TRBJ1-3	-	many	CASSMDRLSGNTIYF	TGTGCCAGCAGCATGGACCGGCTCTCTGGAAACACCATATATTTT
TRBV6-1	TRBJ1-2	-	-	CASRPGRGVIYGYTF	TGTGCCAGCAGACCGGGACGGGGCGTTATCTATGGCTACACCTTC
TRBV6-2/TRBV6-3	TRBJ2-5	-	-	CASGPPSRTQYF	TGTGCCAGCGGTCCCCCCAGTAGGACCCAGTACTTC
TRBV7-2	TRBJ2-7	TRBD2	many	CASSPGGAGGGEQYF	TGTGCCAGCAGCCCCGGGGGAGCGGGGGGGGGGGAGCAGTACTTC
TRBV9	TRBJ2-7	TRBD1	few	CASSEGQGDYEQYF	TGTGCCAGCAGCGAGGGACAGGGAGACTACGAGCAGTACTTC
TRBV13	TRBJ1-2	-	many	CASSLEGLGTINYGYTF	TGTGCCAGCAGCTTAGAGGGGCTAGGGACAATAAACTATGGCTACACCTTC
TRBV27	TRBJ2-1	-	-	CASSLAGVAYNEQFF	TGTGCCAGCAGTTTAGCCGGAGTAGCCTACAATGAGCAGTTCTTC
TRBV29-1	TRBJ2-7	TRBD1	many	CSVEGTGGAEQYF	TGCAGCGTTGAAGGGACAGGGGGCGCCGAGCAGTACTTC
TRBV7-8	TRBJ1-5	-	-	CASSHGAGDNQPQHF	TGTGCCAGCAGCCACGGGGCAGGAGACAATCAGCCCCAGCATTTT
TRBV2	TRBJ2-7	TRBD2	many	CASSEKTSGAHEQYF	TGTGCCAGCAGTGAAAAAACTAGCGGTGCCCACGAGCAGTACTTC
TRBV28	TRBJ2-7	TRBD1	many	CASSPGDSSYEQYF	TGTGCCAGCAGTCCAGGGGACAGCTCCTACGAGCAGTACTTC
TRBV5-4	TRBJ2-3	-	few	CASSPEGQGDTQYF	TGTGCCAGCAGCCCGGAAGGCCAGGGGGATACGCAGTATTTT
TRBV6-2/TRBV6-3	TRBJ2-1	TRBD2	many	CAFRRLAGVARQFF	TGTGCCTTTCGAAGACTAGCGGGAGTGGCTAGGCAGTTCTTC
TRBV11-2	TRBJ2-3	-	many	CASSSGAGLITTQYF	TGTGCCAGCAGCTCTGGGGCAGGGCTCATTACAACGCAGTATTTT
TRBV9	TRBJ2-5	TRBD2	-	CASSVAGGVKETQYF	TGTGCCAGCAGCGTAGCGGGGGGAGTCAAAGAGACCCAGTACTTC
TRBV9	TRBJ2-1	-	many	CASSVPGTYNEQFF	TGTGCCAGCAGCGTCCCAGGAACCTACAATGAGCAGTTCTTC
TRBV7-9	TRBJ2-7	TRBD2	-	CASSLISLAAYEQYF	TGTGCCAGCAGCTTAATTTCCCTAGCGGCGTACGAGCAGTACTTC
TRBV19	TRBJ2-1	TRBD2	few	CASSIGLAGVVEQFF	TGTGCCAGTAGTATCGGACTAGCGGGAGTGGTTGAGCAGTTCTTC
TRBV20-1	TRBJ2-2	-	few	CSAPPDGYTGELFF	TGCAGTGCTCCTCCGGATGGATACACCGGGGAGCTGTTTTTT
TRBV25-1	TRBJ1-6	-	-	CARKGRVLSPLHF	TGTGCCAGAAAGGGCAGGGTTCTTTCACCCCTCCACTTT
TRBV9	TRBJ2-6	-	-	CASSVNSGANVLTF	TGTGCCAGCAGCGTTAACTCTGGGGCCAACGTCCTGACTTTC
TRBV4-3	TRBJ1-2	-	many	CASSQEFGLNYGYTF	TGCGCCAGCAGCCAAGAATTCGGCCTAAACTATGGCTACACCTTC
TRBV28	TRBJ2-7	TRBD1	many	CASSSPTTGGGKAVPYEQYF	TGTGCCAGCAGTTCCCCCACGACAGGGGGCGGGAAAGCCGTGCCCTACGAGCAGTACTTC
TRBV20-1	TRBJ1-1	TRBD1	-	CSATRQGAEAFF	TGCAGTGCTACCCGACAGGGAGCTGAAGCTTTCTTT
TRBV7-9	TRBJ2-1	TRBD1	many	CASSPGQGIYNEQFF	TGTGCCAGCAGTCCGGGACAGGGCATATACAATGAGCAGTTCTTC
TRBV6-1	TRBJ2-5	TRBD2	-	CASRGLASQETQYF	TGTGCCAGCAGGGGACTAGCATCACAAGAGACCCAGTACTTC
TRBV28	TRBJ2-1	TRBD2	many	CASSLEGLAGVTQFF	TGTGCCAGCAGTTTGGAAGGACTAGCGGGAGTCACACAGTTCTTC